This TCR beta chain was obtained from a study of blood T cell repertoires in COVID-19 (dated by TCRdb to 2018 to 2021). For the study in its entirety: Samples from collaborators originated in the United States, Italy and Spain and spanned both the acute and convalescent phases of COVID-19. The material from the prospective study consisted of cDNA or gDNA derived from T cells, B-cell-depleted T cells, or PBMCs. The dataset comprised deeply sampled blood TCRbeta repertoires from subjects exposed to, actively infected with, or recovered from COVID-19. The repertoires were released in a freely available public database meant as a resource for research on the immune response to SARS-CoV-2. Samples were obtained from the ongoing ImmuneRACE study (first 160 participants) and from some 1,300 subjects provided by 6 global collaborators. A de-identified subject ID, COVID-19 status, age in years and sex were almost always included in the sample metadata. Where available, HLA class I and class II types were taken from metadata supplied by the sample provider and were not determined by assay-based typing.

CDR1 and CDR2 are read off the germline V gene as MDHEN and SYDVKM. The trim is 5 bases for V and 8 bases for J, with a gap of 12 bases between the germline ends. CDR3 length: 12 amino acids, cysteine to phenylalanine. Kept here is only the CDR3 DNA, which spans 36 bases and is read in frame from base 1. TCRbeta CDR3 regions were amplified from genomic DNA using the immunoSEQ Assay, a bias-controlled multiplex PCR. In the source study's methods: Nucleated cell counts per sample were estimated from amplification of reference gene primers within the assay. Sequence reads were collapsed and filtered to measure the absolute abundance of every unique TCRbeta CDR3 rearrangement. Productive Simpson clonality was computed per sample as the square root of Simpson's diversity index over productive rearrangements. Here the immuneACCESS table is served through TCRdb, limited to in-frame sequences with V and J called. Missing clones are a known gap in these copies; in checked studies unresolved V genes cover under half, and the rest lacks a known reason. The D gene and trimming were derived from the DNA, and the V and J assignments and clone size from that table. Within this sample are around 250,000 clones, with 80% to 90% of them counted one time only. Approximately 2% of the sample is held by the ten biggest clonotypes.

With regard to this clone: The specificity of this receptor is unknown. One base away there is no much larger clone; base qualities are not given.

Broader findings and caveats from the paper: The quantity of clinical and demographic metadata differed by source and by participant and was supplied without curation.

In the prospective study, participants were roughly 18 to 100 years old, resided in around 25 geographic areas of the United States, and were enrolled through a virtual design. Cohort assignment in the prospective study relied on participant-reported clinical history from a screening survey and a study questionnaire. ImmuneRACE Cohort 3 recovered participants were defined by two consecutive negative NP/OP PCR tests, healthcare professional clearance, or symptom resolution. In the prospective study, whole blood, serum and a nasopharyngeal or oropharyngeal swab were collected from each participant by mobile phlebotomists. Additional blood draws and questionnaires over a roughly two-month period could optionally be provided by prospective study participants. Before DNA extraction, prospective study blood samples were shipped either frozen or at room temperature.

Recombination joined TRBV28 with TRBJ1-2, with the D gene not confidently named. The receptor was isolated from a woman aged 45 to 65 who had recovered from COVID-19. The sample was PBMCs or T cells enriched from blood (not recorded which). CDR3 loop: CASSGSGGGYTF. The bases are TGTGCCAGCAGTGGGTCGGGTGGCGGCTACACCTTC.